A single sample gave rise to the 26 T cell receptor beta chains below, sequenced in a study of memory CD4+ T cells and cytomegalovirus serostatus. Single viable CD3+CD4+CD8-CD45RO+ cells were sorted as the memory CD4+ T cells. Sequenced by immunoSEQ multiplex PCR; TCRdb stores in-frame clones only, minus some. The sample carries tens of thousands of clones, roughly 78% recorded once. The sample taken for sequencing was memory CD4+ T cells from blood. The receptors stem from an adult in good health and CMV-seronegative.

This clone showed up just a few times. This chain joins TRBV6-1 and TRBJ2-7, with D unresolved. The germline V gene has CDR1 MNHNS and CDR2 SASEGT. This CDR3 has 15 amino acids. V lost 1 base and J 3 bases, leaving 13 bases between the germline ends. The CDR3 region has the DNA TGTGCCAGCAGTGAAGGCATTACCCCGGGCTACGAGCAGTACTTC. As protein: CASSEGITPGYEQYF.

The chain combines TRBV28 with TRBJ1-1, with D perhaps matching TRBD1 (6 bases). Trimming pared 8 bases from V and 3 bases from J, leaving 16 bases between. This CDR3 contains 14 residues. Germline values: CDR1 MDHEN, CDR2 SYDVKM. The CDR3, as DNA: TGTGCCAGCCCCAAGACAGGAGGGGACACTGAAGCTTTCTTT. It encodes CASPKTGGDTEAFF.

V gene TRBV28 combines with J gene TRBJ2-7; a possible D gene is TRBD1 (5 bases). Per germline, CDR1 MDHEN and CDR2 SYDVKM. The CDR3 spans 14 residues. V lost 6 bases and J 4 bases, leaving 16 bases between the germline ends. As DNA, the CDR3 is TGTGCCAGCAGCCTGAGTCAGGGTTATTACGAGCAGTACTTC. This encodes CASSLSQGYYEQYF. Together with reference TRBV28 and TRBJ2-7, the CDR3 gives the full variable domain: DVKVTQSSRYLVKRTGEKVFLECVQDMDHENMFWYRQDPGLGLRLIYFSYDVKMKEKGDIPEGYSVSREKKERFSLILESASTNQTSMYLCASSLSQGYYEQYFGPGTRLTVT.

This clone was recorded once. The chain joins TRBV10-3 to TRBJ2-6; 10 nucleotides line up with TRBD1. This CDR3 comprises 16 residues. V lost 6 bases and J lost 2; bases outside the gene matches: 4. CDR1 is ENHRY and CDR2 is SYGVKD in the germline V gene. The DNA of the CDR3 is TGTGCCATCAGGACAGGGGGCGCGGCTGGGGCCAACGTCCTGACTTTC. Its translation is CAIRTGGAAGANVLTF.

J is TRBJ2-5 and V is TRBV27, with 7 bases lining up with TRBD1. Germline loops: CDR1 MNHEY, CDR2 SMNVEV (reference sequence). The CDR3 extends over 13 amino acids. Trimming removed 9 bases from V and 5 bases from J; junction bases left unmatched: 9. CDR3 protein: CASGGQLRETQYF. For the CDR3, the DNA is TGTGCCAGTGGGGGACAGCTGAGGGAGACCCAGTACTTC.

This sequence joins TRBV30 and TRBJ1-5; TRBD1 is a possible D gene (5 bases). The CDR3 is made up of 15 amino acids. V gave up 2 bases and J gave up 1 base, with 12 bases separating them. In germline, CDR1 is GTSNPN, CDR2 SVGIG (reference sequence). The CDR3 DNA follows: TGTGCCTGGAGTCCAGGGCTGAGGAGCAATCAGCCCCAGCATTTT. Protein product: CAWSPGLRSNQPQHF.

This chain uses TRBV7-8 with TRBJ2-2; D perhaps matches TRBD2 (6 bases). Between the trimmed V and J ends, which lost 5 bases and 5 bases, there was a span of 12 bases. This CDR3 spans 14 amino acids. Germline CDR1 and CDR2: SGHVS and FQNEAQ. The CDR3 loop reads CASSLNGGTGELFF. For the CDR3, the DNA is TGTGCCAGCAGCCTCAACGGAGGGACCGGGGAGCTGTTTTTT.

V and J are TRBV27 and TRBJ1-1; 7 bases map to TRBD1. This CDR3 region has 15 residues. Per germline, CDR1 MNHEY and CDR2 SMNVEV (reference sequence). V shed 6 bases and J 3 bases; nucleotides not matched to a gene: 10. CDR3 in amino acids: CASSHLGQPHTEAFF. The CDR3 DNA sequence: TGTGCCAGCAGCCACCTGGGACAGCCGCACACTGAAGCTTTCTTT.

The rearrangement links TRBV30 to TRBJ2-5; no definite D call. Germline V gene lookup returns CDR1 GTSNPN and CDR2 SVGIG (reference sequence). The CDR3 totals 10 residues. V was trimmed by 5 bases and J by 4 bases, leaving 5 bases between them. The CDR3 here is CAWSLETQYF. The CDR3 DNA reads as TGTGCCTGGTCGCTAGAGACCCAGTACTTC.

This clone appeared once. The V call is TRBV5-5, the J call TRBJ1-4; 9 bases map to TRBD1. The CDR3 sequence is 15 residues long. The junction had 7 bases not matched to a gene; V was cut back by 0 bases and J by 10 bases. Germline lookup yields CDR1 SGHKS and CDR2 YYEKEE (reference sequence). CDR3 region: CASSLGGQGGGKLFF. CDR3 bases: TGTGCCAGCAGCTTGGGGGGACAGGGAGGAGGAAAACTGTTTTTT.

This chain joins TRBV7-6 and TRBJ2-3, with D possibly matching TRBD2 (5 bases). CDR1 is SGHVS and CDR2 is FNYEAQ in the germline V gene. V was shortened by 3 bases and J by 8 bases, with 21 bases between the two germline ends. The CDR3 sequence is 16 residues long. CDR3 DNA sequence: TGTGCCAGCAGCTTGGGAAGCGGAAGCGGCGGTCGTACGCAGTATTTT. This codes for CASSLGSGSGGRTQYF.

A few counts support this clone. The V gene is TRBV7-9, the J gene TRBJ2-7, with D possibly being TRBD2 (5 bases). V was pared by 6 bases and J by 2 bases, with 11 bases between. The germline CDR1 and CDR2 sequences are SEHNR and FQNEAQ (reference sequence). The CDR3 runs to 13 residues. CDR3 amino acids: CASSPGRAYEQYF. In DNA, the CDR3 is TGTGCCAGCAGTCCGGGAAGAGCCTACGAGCAGTACTTC.

The CDR3 protein is CASSKGTGASSYNEQFF. CDR3 nucleotide sequence: TGTGCCAGCAGCAAAGGAACAGGGGCGAGCTCCTACAATGAGCAGTTCTTC. J is TRBJ2-1 and V is TRBV21-1; the table calls TRBD1, which could not be checked here. TRBV21-1 is given as a pseudogene. This CDR3 has 17 residues.

The chain employs TRBV19 and TRBJ1-1, with D possibly being TRBD1 (6 bases). The V end was cut by 5 bases, the J end by 0 bases, with 19 bases between. The CDR3 sequence is 17 residues long. From germline, CDR1 is LNHDA and CDR2 SQIVND (reference sequence). The CDR3 loop is CASSVPGQKKMNTEAFF. The CDR3 DNA sequence: TGTGCCAGTAGTGTTCCGGGACAAAAAAAGATGAACACTGAAGCTTTCTTT. Variable domain in full (rest from reference TRBV19 and TRBJ1-1): DGGITQSPKYLFRKEGQNVTLSCEQNLNHDAMYWYRQDPGQGLRLIYYSQIVNDFQKGDIAEGYSVSREKKESFPLTVTSAQKNPTAFYLCASSVPGQKKMNTEAFFGQGTRLTVV.

The chain recombines TRBV30 with TRBJ2-2; 12 positions match TRBD2. This CDR3 region has 15 residues. Germline lookup yields CDR1 GTSNPN and CDR2 SVGIG (reference sequence). With 3 bases clipped from V and 6 bases from J, the junction kept 5 bases outside the gene matches. CDR3 bases: TGTGCCTGGAGGGGGACTAGCGGGTCCTCCGGGGAGCTGTTTTTT. This translates into CAWRGTSGSSGELFF.

The genes are TRBV6-1 and TRBJ2-7; perhaps TRBD1 as D (6 bases). V was clipped by 4 bases and J by 2 bases, with 9 bases between them. CDR3 size: 13 residues. Germline V gene sequence: CDR1 MNHNS, CDR2 SASEGT. The CDR3: CASSVTGPYEQYF. In DNA, the CDR3 is TGTGCCAGCAGTGTGACAGGACCCTACGAGCAGTACTTC.

This clone was counted a few times. The genes are TRBV28 and TRBJ2-5, with D perhaps TRBD2 (6 bases). Per the germline V gene, CDR1 is MDHEN and CDR2 is SYDVKM. V lost 6 bases to trimming and J lost 7 bases, with 21 bases between them. This CDR3 has 15 amino acids. The CDR3: CASSARETRGRTQYF. The CDR3 DNA is TGTGCCAGCAGCGCCCGGGAGACCCGTGGGAGGACCCAGTACTTC. The full variable domain, its missing parts supplied by reference TRBV28 and TRBJ2-5, is DVKVTQSSRYLVKRTGEKVFLECVQDMDHENMFWYRQDPGLGLRLIYFSYDVKMKEKGDIPEGYSVSREKKERFSLILESASTNQTSMYLCASSARETRGRTQYFGPGTRLLVL.

This clone was counted a single time. The chain joins TRBV19 to TRBJ2-1; the D gene is possibly TRBD1 (6 bases). The V end lost 7 bases, the J end lost 3 bases, and 16 bases lay between the germline ends. CDR1 LNHDA and CDR2 SQIVND come from the germline V gene (reference sequence). This CDR3 region has 15 residues. CDR3 loop: CASTSQGPYYNEQFF. The CDR3 coding sequence is TGTGCCAGTACCTCACAGGGTCCGTACTACAATGAGCAGTTCTTC. The full variable domain, with the rest looked up from reference TRBV19 and TRBJ2-1, is DGGITQSPKYLFRKEGQNVTLSCEQNLNHDAMYWYRQDPGQGLRLIYYSQIVNDFQKGDIAEGYSVSREKKESFPLTVTSAQKNPTAFYLCASTSQGPYYNEQFFGPGTRLTVL.

This clone was observed a handful of times. In DNA, the CDR3 is TGCAGTGCAACTAGCGGGAAGGACCAGTTCTTC. It yields the protein CSATSGKDQFF. The V gene is TRBV20-1, the J gene TRBJ2-1; 10 bases agree with TRBD2. The CDR3 loop spans 11 amino acids. Germline assignment: CDR1 DFQATT and CDR2 SNEGSKA (reference sequence). After removal of 6 bases from V and 13 bases from J, the junction contained 6 bases not matched to a gene.

V gene TRBV2 combines with J gene TRBJ2-7; D is uncertain. V shed 7 bases and J shed 1 base, with 11 bases lying between them. This CDR3 has 13 residues. Germline V gene lookup returns CDR1 SNHLY and CDR2 FYNNEI. The chain's CDR3 is CASTLGLSYEQYF. CDR3 nucleotides: TGTGCCAGCACCCTCGGTCTTTCCTACGAGCAGTACTTC.

V gene TRBV5-5 combines with J gene TRBJ2-7, with unresolved D. Trimming shortened V by 0 bases and J by 1 base, and 5 bases separated the two germline ends. Germline loops: CDR1 SGHKS, CDR2 YYEKEE (reference sequence). This CDR3 contains 13 residues. CDR3 amino acids: CASSLAESYEQYF. The CDR3 region has the DNA TGTGCCAGCAGCTTGGCCGAGTCCTACGAGCAGTACTTC. The variable domain in full, with the rest retrieved from reference TRBV5-5 and TRBJ2-7, is DAGVTQSPTHLIKTRGQQVTLRCSPISGHKSVSWYQQVLGQGPQFIFQYYEKEERGRGNFPDRFSARQFPNYSSELNVNALLLGDSALYLCASSLAESYEQYFGPGTRLTVT.

The rearrangement joins TRBV6-1 to TRBJ2-7, with TRBD1 matching over 7 bases. J lost 2 bases, V lost 5 bases, and 3 bases had no gene match. Germline V CDR1 and CDR2: MNHNS, SASEGT. The CDR3 has 13 amino acids. Here the CDR3 reads CASSKGQTYEQYF. CDR3 DNA sequence: TGTGCCAGCAGTAAGGGACAGACCTACGAGCAGTACTTC.

The CDR3: CASATGTGYNQPQHF. The CDR3 bases are TGTGCCAGCGCCACCGGGACAGGGTATAATCAGCCCCAGCATTTT. The rearrangement joins TRBV28 to TRBJ1-5, with 9 bases that match TRBD1. The CDR3 runs to 15 residues. Germline CDR1 MDHEN, CDR2 SYDVKM. J was trimmed by 4 bases and V by 8 bases; bases with no gene match: 9.

V is TRBV2 and J is TRBJ2-2; D is unclear. V lost 6 bases and J lost 5, with 4 bases in between. The V gene's germline CDR1 is SNHLY and CDR2 FYNNEI. This CDR3 has 11 amino acids. The CDR3 coding sequence is TGTGCCAGCAGATTAACCGGGGAGCTGTTTTTT. This encodes CASRLTGELFF.

Written as DNA, the CDR3 is TGTGCCAGCAGACCTCACGACAGGGCAGTCGGGGAGCTGTTTTTT. Protein product: CASRPHDRAVGELFF. V is TRBV27 and J is TRBJ2-2; 7 bases agree with TRBD1. J lost 7 bases, V lost 6 bases, and 11 bases had no gene match. The length of the CDR3 is 15 residues. Germline assignment: CDR1 MNHEY and CDR2 SMNVEV (reference sequence).

The chain joins TRBV28 to TRBJ2-7; perhaps TRBD2 as D (5 bases). The germline V gene has CDR1 MDHEN and CDR2 SYDVKM. The CDR3 covers 15 residues. Trimming shortened V by 6 bases and J by 1 base, and 16 bases separated the two germline ends. The CDR3 sequence is CASRSKRNYSYEQYF. As DNA, the CDR3 is TGTGCCAGCAGATCCAAGCGGAACTATTCCTACGAGCAGTACTTC. Looking up the rest from reference TRBV28 and TRBJ2-7 gives the full variable domain: DVKVTQSSRYLVKRTGEKVFLECVQDMDHENMFWYRQDPGLGLRLIYFSYDVKMKEKGDIPEGYSVSREKKERFSLILESASTNQTSMYLCASRSKRNYSYEQYFGPGTRLTVT.